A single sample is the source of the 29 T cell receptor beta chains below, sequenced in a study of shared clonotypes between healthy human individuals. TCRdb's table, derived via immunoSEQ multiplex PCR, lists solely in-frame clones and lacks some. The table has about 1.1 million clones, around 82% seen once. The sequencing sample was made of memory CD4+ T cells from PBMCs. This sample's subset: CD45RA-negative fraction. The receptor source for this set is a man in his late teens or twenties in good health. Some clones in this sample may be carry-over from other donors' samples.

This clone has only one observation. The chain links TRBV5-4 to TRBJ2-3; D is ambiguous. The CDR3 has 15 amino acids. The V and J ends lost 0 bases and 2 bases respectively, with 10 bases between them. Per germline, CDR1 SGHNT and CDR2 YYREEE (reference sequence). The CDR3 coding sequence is TGTGCCAGCAGCTTGGGTGGTTTCCTCACAGATACGCAGTATTTT. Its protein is CASSLGGFLTDTQYF.

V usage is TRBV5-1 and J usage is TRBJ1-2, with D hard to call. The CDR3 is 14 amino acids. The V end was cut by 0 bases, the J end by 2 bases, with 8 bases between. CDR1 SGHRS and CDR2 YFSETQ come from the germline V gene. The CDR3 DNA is TGCGCCAGCAGCTTGGAAAGAGAAAACTATGGCTACACCTTC. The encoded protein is CASSLERENYGYTF.

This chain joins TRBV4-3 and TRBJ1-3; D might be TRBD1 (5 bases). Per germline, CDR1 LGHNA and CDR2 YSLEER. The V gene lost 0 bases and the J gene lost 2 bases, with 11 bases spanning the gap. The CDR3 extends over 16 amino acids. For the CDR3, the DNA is TGCGCCAGCAGCCAAGATTTAGTCAGGGCTGGAAACACCATATATTTT. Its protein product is CASSQDLVRAGNTIYF.

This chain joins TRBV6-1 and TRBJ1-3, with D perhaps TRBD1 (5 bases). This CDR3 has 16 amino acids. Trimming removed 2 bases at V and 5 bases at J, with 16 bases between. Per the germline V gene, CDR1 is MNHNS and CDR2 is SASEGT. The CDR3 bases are TGTGCCAGCAGTGAATCCGGGACGACGGCCAGAAACACCATATATTTT. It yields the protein CASSESGTTARNTIYF.

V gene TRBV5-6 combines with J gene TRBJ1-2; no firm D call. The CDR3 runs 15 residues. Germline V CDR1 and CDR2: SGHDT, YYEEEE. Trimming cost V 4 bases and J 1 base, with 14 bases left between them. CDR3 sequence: CASSLGSYLNYGYTF. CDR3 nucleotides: TGTGCCAGCAGCCTTGGAAGCTACCTTAACTATGGCTACACCTTC. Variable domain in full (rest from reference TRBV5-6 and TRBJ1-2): DAGVTQSPTHLIKTRGQQVTLRCSPKSGHDTVSWYQQALGQGPQFIFQYYEEEERQRGNFPDRFSGHQFPNYSSELNVNALLLGDSALYLCASSLGSYLNYGYTFGSGTRLTVV.

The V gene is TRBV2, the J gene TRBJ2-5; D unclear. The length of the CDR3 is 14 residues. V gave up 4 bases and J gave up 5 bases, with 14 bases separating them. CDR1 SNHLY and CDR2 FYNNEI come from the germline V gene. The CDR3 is CASSGVSKKETQYF. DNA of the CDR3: TGTGCCAGCAGTGGAGTTTCTAAGAAGGAGACCCAGTACTTC. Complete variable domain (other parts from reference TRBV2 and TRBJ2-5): EPEVTQTPSHQVTQMGQEVILRCVPISNHLYFYWYRQILGQKVEFLVSFYNNEISEKSEIFDDQFSVERPDGSNFTLKIRSTKLEDSAMYFCASSGVSKKETQYFGPGTRLLVL.

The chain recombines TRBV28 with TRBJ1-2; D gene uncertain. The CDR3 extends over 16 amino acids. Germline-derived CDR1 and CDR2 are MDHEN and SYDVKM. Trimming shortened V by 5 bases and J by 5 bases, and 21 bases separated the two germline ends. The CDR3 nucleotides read TGTGCCAGCAGTCCGTTGAACTTAGGTTGGGGTTATGGCTACACCTTC. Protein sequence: CASSPLNLGWGYGYTF.

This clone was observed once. The CDR3, as DNA: TGTGCCAGCACCTCCCCGGGAAACACCATATATTTT. Its translation: CASTSPGNTIYF. V gene TRBV2 combines with J gene TRBJ1-3; unclear D gene. The V gene's germline CDR1 is SNHLY and CDR2 FYNNEI. This CDR3 comprises 12 residues. The V and J ends lost 7 bases and 4 bases respectively, with 8 bases between them.

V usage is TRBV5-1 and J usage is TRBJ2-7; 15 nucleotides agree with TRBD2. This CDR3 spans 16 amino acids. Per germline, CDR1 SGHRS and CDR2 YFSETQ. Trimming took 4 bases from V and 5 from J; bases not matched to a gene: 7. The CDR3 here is CASSRGTSGRNDEQYF. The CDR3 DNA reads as TGCGCCAGCAGCAGAGGGACTAGCGGGAGGAACGACGAGCAGTACTTC.

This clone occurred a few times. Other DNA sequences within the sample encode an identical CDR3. CDR3 sequence (DNA): TGTGCCTGGAGTGTTCAAGGAAACACCATATATTTT. Residues: CAWSVQGNTIYF. The chain recombines TRBV30 with TRBJ1-3; no definite D call. The V gene's germline CDR1 is GTSNPN and CDR2 SVGIG (reference sequence). The CDR3 extends over 12 amino acids. The V gene lost 0 bases and the J gene lost 4 bases, with 4 bases spanning the gap.

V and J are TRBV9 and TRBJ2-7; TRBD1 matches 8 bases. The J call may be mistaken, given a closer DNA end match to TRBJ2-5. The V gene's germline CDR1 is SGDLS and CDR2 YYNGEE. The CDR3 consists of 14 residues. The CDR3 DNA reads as TGTGCCAGCAGCGTGACGGACAGGGCGGAGACCCAGTACTTC. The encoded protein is CASSVTDRAETQYF.

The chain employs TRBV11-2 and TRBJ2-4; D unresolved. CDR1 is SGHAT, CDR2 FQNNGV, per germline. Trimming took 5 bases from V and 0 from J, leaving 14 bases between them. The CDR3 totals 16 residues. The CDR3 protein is CASSRTSRLAKNIQYF. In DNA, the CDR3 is TGTGCCAGCAGCCGAACTTCGCGACTAGCCAAAAACATTCAGTACTTC.

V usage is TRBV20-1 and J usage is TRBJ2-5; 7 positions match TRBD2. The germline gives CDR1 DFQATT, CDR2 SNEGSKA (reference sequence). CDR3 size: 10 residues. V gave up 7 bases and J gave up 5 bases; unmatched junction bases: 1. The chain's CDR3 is CSGRGETQYF. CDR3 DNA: TGCAGTGGGCGGGGGGAGACCCAGTACTTC.

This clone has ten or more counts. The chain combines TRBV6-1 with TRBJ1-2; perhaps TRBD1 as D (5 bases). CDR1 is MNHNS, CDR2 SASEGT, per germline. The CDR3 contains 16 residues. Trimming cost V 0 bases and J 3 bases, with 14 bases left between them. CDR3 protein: CASSEAGRRADYGYTF. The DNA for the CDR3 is TGTGCCAGCAGTGAAGCAGGACGCAGGGCAGACTATGGCTACACCTTC.

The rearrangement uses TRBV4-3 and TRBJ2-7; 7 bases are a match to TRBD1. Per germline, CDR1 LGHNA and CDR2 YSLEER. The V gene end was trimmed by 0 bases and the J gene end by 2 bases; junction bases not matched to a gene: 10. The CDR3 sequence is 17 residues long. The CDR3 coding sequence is TGCGCCAGCAGCCAAGAACTTCCGGGACAGAGGACCTACGAGCAGTACTTC. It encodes CASSQELPGQRTYEQYF.

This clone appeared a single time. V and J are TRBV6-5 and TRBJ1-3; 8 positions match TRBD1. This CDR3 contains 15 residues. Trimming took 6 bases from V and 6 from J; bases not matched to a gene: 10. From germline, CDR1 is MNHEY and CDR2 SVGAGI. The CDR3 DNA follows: TGTGCCAGCAGCCAACTGACAGGGGTTTCAAACACCATATATTTT. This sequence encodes CASSQLTGVSNTIYF.

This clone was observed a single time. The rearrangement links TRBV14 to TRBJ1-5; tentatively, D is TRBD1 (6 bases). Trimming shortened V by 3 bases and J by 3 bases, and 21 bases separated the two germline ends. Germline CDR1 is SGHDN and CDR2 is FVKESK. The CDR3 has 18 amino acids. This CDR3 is CASSHDPGGGVDNQPQHF. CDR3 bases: TGTGCCAGCAGCCATGACCCGGGAGGGGGGGTGGACAATCAGCCCCAGCATTTT.

Written as DNA, the CDR3 is TGTGCCAGCATGATGGCAGGGGGGATGGGAACTGAAGCTTTCTTT. This encodes CASMMAGGMGTEAFF. This chain joins TRBV7-2 and TRBJ1-1; TRBD1 matches at 7 bases. V lost 7 bases and J lost 5; bases outside the gene matches: 13. This CDR3 has 15 amino acids. Per the germline V gene, CDR1 is SGHTA and CDR2 is FQGNSA. Based on the CDR3 plus reference TRBV7-2 and TRBJ1-1, the full variable domain is GAGVSQSPSNKVTEKGKDVELRCDPISGHTALYWYRQSLGQGLEFLIYFQGNSAPDKSGLPSDRFSAERTGGSVSTLTIQRTQQEDSAVYLCASMMAGGMGTEAFFGQGTRLTVV.

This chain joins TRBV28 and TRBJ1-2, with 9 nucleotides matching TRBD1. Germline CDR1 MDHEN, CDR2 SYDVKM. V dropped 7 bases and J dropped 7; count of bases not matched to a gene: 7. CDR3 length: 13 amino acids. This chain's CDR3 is CASKRTGAVGYTF. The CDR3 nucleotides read TGTGCCAGCAAGCGGACAGGGGCGGTTGGCTACACCTTC.

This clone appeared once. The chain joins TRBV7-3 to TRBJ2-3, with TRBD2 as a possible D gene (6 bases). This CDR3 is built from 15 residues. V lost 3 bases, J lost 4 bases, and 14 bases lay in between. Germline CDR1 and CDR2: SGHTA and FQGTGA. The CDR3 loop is CASSFLAGSADTQYF. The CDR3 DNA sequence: TGTGCCAGCAGCTTCCTGGCGGGGAGCGCAGATACGCAGTATTTT.

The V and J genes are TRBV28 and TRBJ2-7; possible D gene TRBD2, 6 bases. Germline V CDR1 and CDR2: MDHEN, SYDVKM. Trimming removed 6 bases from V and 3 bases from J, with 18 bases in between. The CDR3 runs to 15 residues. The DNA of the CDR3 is TGTGCCAGCAGCCCGGAGGGACGTAAGGACTACGAGCAGTACTTC. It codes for CASSPEGRKDYEQYF.

CDR3 in DNA: TGCGCCAGCAGCTCCGGGCCCGGGGGTAATGAGCAGTTCTTC. Its translation is CASSSGPGGNEQFF. J is TRBJ2-1 and V is TRBV5-1; tentatively, D is TRBD2 (6 bases). The germline V gene encodes CDR1 SGHRS and CDR2 YFSETQ. The CDR3 sequence is 14 residues long. Trimming took 3 bases from V and 7 from J, leaving 14 bases between them.

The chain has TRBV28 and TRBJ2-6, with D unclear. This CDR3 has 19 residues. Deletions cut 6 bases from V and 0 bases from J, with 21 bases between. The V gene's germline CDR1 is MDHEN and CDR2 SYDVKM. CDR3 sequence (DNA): TGTGCCAGCAGCCTTTTCCCAGGCAAATCGGGCTCTGGGGCCAACGTCCTGACTTTC. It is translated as CASSLFPGKSGSGANVLTF.

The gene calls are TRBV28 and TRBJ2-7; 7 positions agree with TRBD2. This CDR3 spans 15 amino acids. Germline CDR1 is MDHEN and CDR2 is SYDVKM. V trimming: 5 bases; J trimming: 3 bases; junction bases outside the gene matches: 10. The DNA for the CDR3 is TGTGCCAGCAGTCCAGCGGGGTTTCCCTACTACGAGCAGTACTTC. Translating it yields CASSPAGFPYYEQYF.

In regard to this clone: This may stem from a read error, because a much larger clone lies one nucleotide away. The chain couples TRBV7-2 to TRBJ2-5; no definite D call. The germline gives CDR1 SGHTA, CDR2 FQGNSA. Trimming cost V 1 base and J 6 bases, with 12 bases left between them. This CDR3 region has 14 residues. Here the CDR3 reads CASSLDDRPQTQYF. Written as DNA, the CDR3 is TGTGCCAGCAGCTTAGACGACCGCCCACAGACCCAGTACTTC.

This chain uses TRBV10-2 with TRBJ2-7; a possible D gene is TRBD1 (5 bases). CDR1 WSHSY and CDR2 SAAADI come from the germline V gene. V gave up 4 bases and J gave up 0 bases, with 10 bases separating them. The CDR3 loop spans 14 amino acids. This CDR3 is CASSVVRDSYEQYF. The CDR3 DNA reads TGCGCCAGCAGTGTAGTCAGGGACTCCTACGAGCAGTACTTC.

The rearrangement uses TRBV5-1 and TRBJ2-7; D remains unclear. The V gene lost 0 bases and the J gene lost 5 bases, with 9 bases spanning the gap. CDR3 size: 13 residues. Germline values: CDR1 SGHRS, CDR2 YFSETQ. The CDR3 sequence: CASSLVGSHEQYF. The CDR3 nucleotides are TGCGCCAGCAGCTTGGTGGGTAGCCACGAGCAGTACTTC.

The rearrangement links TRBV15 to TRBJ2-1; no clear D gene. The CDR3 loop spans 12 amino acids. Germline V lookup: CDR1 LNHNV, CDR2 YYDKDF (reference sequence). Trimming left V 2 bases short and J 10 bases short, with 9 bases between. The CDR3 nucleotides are TGTGCCACCAGCAGAACCGACACCGAGCAGTTCTTC. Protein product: CATSRTDTEQFF.

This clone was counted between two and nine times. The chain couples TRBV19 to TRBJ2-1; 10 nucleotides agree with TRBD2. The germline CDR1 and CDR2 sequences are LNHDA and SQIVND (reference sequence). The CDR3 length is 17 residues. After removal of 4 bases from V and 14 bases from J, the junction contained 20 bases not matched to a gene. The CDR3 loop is CASSTRIVDSGRKIEFF. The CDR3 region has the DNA TGTGCCAGTAGTACCCGGATTGTGGATAGCGGGAGGAAGATAGAGTTCTTC. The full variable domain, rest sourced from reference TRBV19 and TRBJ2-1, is DGGITQSPKYLFRKEGQNVTLSCEQNLNHDAMYWYRQDPGQGLRLIYYSQIVNDFQKGDIAEGYSVSREKKESFPLTVTSAQKNPTAFYLCASSTRIVDSGRKIEFFGPGTRLTVL.